This entry lists 29 T cell receptor beta chains sequenced from one sample in a study of response to subunit inactivated influenza vaccine. In TCRdb, the RT-PCR reads were re-called with MiXCR into one record per CDR3 protein. The table lists 750,000 to 850,000 distinct CDR3 sequences, around a sixth of them singletons. The source material was PBMCs from blood, sampled roughly 5 days after vaccination. Receptors originate from a man in his fifties or sixties who received an inactivated influenza vaccine.

This clonotype occurred a few times. V is TRBV7-9 and J is TRBJ2-1; the D is unclear. There are 11 residues in the CDR3. Germline V CDR1 and CDR2: SEHNR, FQNEAQ (reference sequence). Trimming stripped 7 bases from V and 7 bases from J, with 8 bases between. CDR3 nucleotide sequence: TGTGCCAGCACCCCTGGGAATGAGCAGTTCTTC. Encoded protein: CASTPGNEQFF. Using reference TRBV7-9 and TRBJ2-1 for the parts outside the CDR3, the full variable domain is DTGVSQNPRHKITKRGQNVTFRCDPISEHNRLYWYRQTLGQGPEFLTYFQNEAQLEKSRLLSDRFSAERPKGSFSTLEIQRTEQGDSAMYLCASTPGNEQFFGPGTRLTVL.

A single count supports this clonotype. The chain is built from TRBV28 and TRBJ2-7; a possible D gene is TRBD2 (5 bases). V gave up 2 bases and J gave up 4 bases, with 9 bases separating them. The CDR3 has 13 residues. In germline, CDR1 is MDHEN, CDR2 SYDVKM. CDR3 sequence reads: CASSLPREYEQYF. Here the CDR3 DNA reads TGTGCCAGCAGTTTACCCCGGGAATACGAGCAGTACTTC. The full variable domain, with the rest looked up from reference TRBV28 and TRBJ2-7, is DVKVTQSSRYLVKRTGEKVFLECVQDMDHENMFWYRQDPGLGLRLIYFSYDVKMKEKGDIPEGYSVSREKKERFSLILESASTNQTSMYLCASSLPREYEQYFGPGTRLTVT.

A few counts support this clonotype. This CDR3 is CASSLAGQLRTYEQYF. CDR3 coding DNA: TGTGCCAGCAGCTTGGCCGGGCAGCTTCGAACCTACGAGCAGTACTTC. The chain combines TRBV5-5 with TRBJ2-7; D ambiguous. Trimming cost V 0 bases and J 2 bases, with 15 bases left between them. Germline V gives CDR1 SGHKS, CDR2 YYEKEE (reference sequence). The CDR3 has 16 amino acids.

The V and J genes are TRBV10-3 and TRBJ2-1; 13 bases align to TRBD2. This CDR3 region has 18 residues. Unmatched junction bases numbered 10, after V lost 2 bases and J lost 6 bases. Germline V lookup: CDR1 ENHRY, CDR2 SYGVKD. CDR3 coding DNA: TGTGCCATCAGTGAGATTTGGACTAGCGGGGGCCACCGCAATGAGCAGTTCTTC. Residues: CAISEIWTSGGHRNEQFF.

The chain employs TRBV5-6 and TRBJ2-1; D perhaps matches TRBD2 (5 bases). This CDR3 has 13 amino acids. Germline V gene data show CDR1 as SGHDT and CDR2 as YYEEEE. V was pared by 6 bases and J by 4 bases, with 11 bases between. The CDR3 DNA reads TGTGCCAGCACCCACAGCGGTTACAATGAGCAGTTCTTC. This gives the protein CASTHSGYNEQFF.

V is TRBV20-1 and J is TRBJ2-7, with 9 bases matching TRBD2. V was clipped by 2 bases and J by 6 bases; unmatched bases: 8. There are 14 residues in the CDR3. Germline-derived CDR1 and CDR2 are DFQATT and SNEGSKA (reference sequence). CDR3 sequence reads: CSARIGGGASEQYF. The CDR3 nucleotides read TGCAGTGCTAGAATTGGCGGGGGGGCAAGCGAGCAGTACTTC.

This clonotype was found many times. This chain connects TRBV5-5 to TRBJ2-3, with TRBD1 identical over 8 bases. V dropped 3 bases and J dropped 2; count of bases not matched to a gene: 2. This CDR3 has 14 amino acids. Germline CDR1 reads SGHKS; CDR2 reads YYEKEE (reference sequence). In nucleotides, the CDR3 is TGTGCCAGCAGCTGGGACAGGTCCACAGATACGCAGTATTTT. It translates to CASSWDRSTDTQYF. The whole variable domain, filled in from reference TRBV5-5 and TRBJ2-3, reads DAGVTQSPTHLIKTRGQQVTLRCSPISGHKSVSWYQQVLGQGPQFIFQYYEKEERGRGNFPDRFSARQFPNYSSELNVNALLLGDSALYLCASSWDRSTDTQYFGPGTRLTVL.

The J gene is TRBJ1-1, the V gene TRBV12-3 or TRBV12-4; possibly TRBD1 for D (5 bases). The V and J ends lost 5 bases and 6 bases respectively, with 10 bases between them. The CDR3 covers 12 residues. DNA for the CDR3: TGTGCCAGCAGTCATGACAGCGCTGAAGCTTTCTTT. Its protein is CASSHDSAEAFF.

V is TRBV6-1 and J is TRBJ1-1, with TRBD1 as a possible D gene (5 bases). The CDR3 has 14 residues. Germline CDR1 MNHNS, CDR2 SASEGT. V lost 5 bases and J 7 bases, leaving 17 bases between the germline ends. The DNA of the CDR3 is TGTGCCAGCAGTCGCCAGGGTGGGGATCGTGAAGCTTTCTTT. It is translated as CASSRQGGDREAFF.

The chain links TRBV28 to TRBJ2-5; D might be TRBD2 (6 bases). CDR1 and CDR2 from the germline V gene are MDHEN and SYDVKM. The length of the CDR3 is 17 residues. V was trimmed by 2 bases and J by 3 bases, leaving 19 bases between them. The CDR3 reads CASSLPLDGTPKETQYF. The CDR3 DNA reads TGTGCCAGCAGTTTACCCCTGGATGGGACTCCTAAAGAGACCCAGTACTTC.

In its sample, this clonotype was seen a few times. The rearrangement joins TRBV7-2 to TRBJ2-1; the D gene is possibly TRBD1 (5 bases). Trimming removed 7 bases from V and 7 bases from J, with 20 bases in between. This CDR3 is 15 amino acids long. The germline V gene encodes CDR1 SGHTA and CDR2 FQGNSA. Here the CDR3 DNA reads TGTGCCAGCAACGCGGCAGGGAATTTAAGGAATGAGCAGTTCTTC. The encoded protein is CASNAAGNLRNEQFF.

The J gene is TRBJ2-5, the V gene TRBV5-1, with no clear D. The germline CDR1 and CDR2 sequences are SGHRS and YFSETQ. Trimming shortened V by 4 bases and J by 7 bases, and 11 bases separated the two germline ends. The CDR3 has 12 residues. CDR3 nucleotide sequence: TGCGCCAGCAGCGTCTCCCAAATGACCCAGTACTTC. Translated, it gives CASSVSQMTQYF.

There are a few counts of this clonotype. The V and J genes are TRBV20-1 and TRBJ2-1; D not resolved. Trimming cost V 1 base and J 2 bases, with 9 bases left between them. Looked up from germline, CDR1 is DFQATT and CDR2 is SNEGSKA (reference sequence). The CDR3 is 14 residues long. Written as DNA, the CDR3 is TGCAGTGCTAGAGGGGCAGCAACCTACAATGAGCAGTTCTTC. Translating it yields CSARGAATYNEQFF.

The chain joins TRBV7-8 to TRBJ2-3; 10 bases agree with TRBD2. V trimming: 5 bases; J trimming: 2 bases; junction bases outside the gene matches: 19. Germline loops: CDR1 SGHVS, CDR2 FQNEAQ. The length of the CDR3 is 20 residues. The CDR3 coding sequence is TGTGCCAGCAGCATACCAACCGGGGGCTGGAGCGGGGGGGTCACAGATACGCAGTATTTT. It encodes CASSIPTGGWSGGVTDTQYF.

This chain connects TRBV5-6 to TRBJ2-7, with 12 bases identical to TRBD2. The CDR3 contains 14 residues. Germline V gene sequence: CDR1 SGHDT, CDR2 YYEEEE. Germline trimming cut 7 bases from V and 1 base from J; bases unmatched to any gene: 3. In DNA form, the CDR3 reads TGTGCCAGCCTGACTAGCGGGGGTTCCTACGAGCAGTACTTC. Translating it yields CASLTSGGSYEQYF.

Only a few counts were recorded for this clonotype. The gene calls are TRBV6-2 or TRBV6-3 and TRBJ2-7; 7 bases are shared with TRBD2. Germline V gene lookup returns CDR1 MNHEY and CDR2 SVGEGT. CDR3 size: 16 residues. V dropped 6 bases and J dropped 0; count of bases not matched to a gene: 11. Here the CDR3 DNA reads TGTGCCAGCAGCCAAGCGGGACTCGCGCTCTCCTACGAGCAGTACTTC. Translation: CASSQAGLALSYEQYF.

The chain is built from TRBV7-2 and TRBJ2-7, with TRBD2 identical over 8 bases. The J segment lost 5 bases and the V segment lost 5 bases, leaving 11 bases of the junction unmatched. The germline gives CDR1 SGHTA, CDR2 FQGNSA. The CDR3 length is 15 residues. CDR3 coding DNA: TGTGCCAGCAGCCGAAGTAGCGGGGAGGTCCACGAGCAGTACTTC. This codes for CASSRSSGEVHEQYF. The full variable domain, with the rest looked up from reference TRBV7-2 and TRBJ2-7, is GAGVSQSPSNKVTEKGKDVELRCDPISGHTALYWYRQSLGQGLEFLIYFQGNSAPDKSGLPSDRFSAERTGGSVSTLTIQRTQQEDSAVYLCASSRSSGEVHEQYFGPGTRLTVT.

The gene calls are TRBV20-1 and TRBJ2-1; TRBD2 might be the D (5 bases). There are 13 residues in the CDR3. The V and J ends lost 5 bases and 6 bases respectively, with 14 bases between them. Germline loops: CDR1 DFQATT, CDR2 SNEGSKA (reference sequence). The CDR3 coding sequence is TGCAGTGCTGGCCGTGATCGGGGCAATGAGCAGTTCTTC. This gives the protein CSAGRDRGNEQFF.

V is TRBV6-2 or TRBV6-3 and J is TRBJ1-5; D ambiguous. V dropped 0 bases and J dropped 8 bases, with 5 bases sitting between them. The CDR3 has 12 amino acids. CDR1 and CDR2 from the germline V gene are MNHEY and SVGEGT. DNA for the CDR3: TGTGCCAGCAGTTACTCTACGGAGCCCCAGCATTTT. Its protein is CASSYSTEPQHF.

This clonotype was seen ten or more times. The chain links TRBV5-1 to TRBJ2-7; 7 nucleotides match TRBD1. V was clipped by 5 bases and J by 3 bases; unmatched bases: 8. Looked up from germline, CDR1 is SGHRS and CDR2 is YFSETQ. The CDR3 extends over 14 amino acids. CDR3 residues: CASRLDRADYEQYF. Here the CDR3 DNA reads TGCGCCAGCAGATTAGACAGGGCTGACTACGAGCAGTACTTC.

The chain uses TRBV6-5 and TRBJ2-2; D is perhaps TRBD2 (5 bases). This CDR3 comprises 14 residues. Germline CDR1 and CDR2: MNHEY and SVGAGI. Trimming left V 4 bases short and J 3 bases short, with 9 bases between. This CDR3 reads CASSFGRDTGELFF. In nucleotides, the CDR3 is TGTGCCAGCAGTTTTGGGCGGGACACCGGGGAGCTGTTTTTT.

This clonotype occurred a few times. The gene calls are TRBV4-3 and TRBJ1-1; D is uncertain. CDR1 LGHNA and CDR2 YSLEER come from the germline V gene. Trimming left V 1 base short and J 6 bases short, with 15 bases between. This CDR3 is built from 15 residues. CDR3 coding DNA: TGCGCCAGCAGCCAAGCCGGACGGGTGTTCGCTGAAGCTTTCTTT. Its translation: CASSQAGRVFAEAFF.

The CDR3 DNA is TGTGCCAGCAGCTTGGACCCGGGGGGAACTGGAAACACCATATATTTT. Translated, it gives CASSLDPGGTGNTIYF. This rearrangement joins TRBV5-6 to TRBJ1-3, with a weak D call TRBD1 (5 bases). Germline V gives CDR1 SGHDT, CDR2 YYEEEE. This CDR3 contains 16 residues. V was pared by 0 bases and J by 2 bases, with 12 bases between. The variable domain in full, completed from reference TRBV5-6 and TRBJ1-3, reads DAGVTQSPTHLIKTRGQQVTLRCSPKSGHDTVSWYQQALGQGPQFIFQYYEEEERQRGNFPDRFSGHQFPNYSSELNVNALLLGDSALYLCASSLDPGGTGNTIYFGEGSWLTVV.

The rearrangement joins TRBV2 to TRBJ2-5, with D possibly being TRBD1 (6 bases). The V gene's germline CDR1 is SNHLY and CDR2 FYNNEI. This CDR3 has 13 residues. V lost 2 bases, J lost 4 bases, and 8 bases lay in between. CDR3 sequence: CASSEPRGETQYF. The DNA of the CDR3 is TGTGCCAGCAGTGAACCCAGGGGAGAGACCCAGTACTTC. The full variable domain, with the rest looked up from reference TRBV2 and TRBJ2-5, is EPEVTQTPSHQVTQMGQEVILRCVPISNHLYFYWYRQILGQKVEFLVSFYNNEISEKSEIFDDQFSVERPDGSNFTLKIRSTKLEDSAMYFCASSEPRGETQYFGPGTRLLVL.

The genes are TRBV29-1 and TRBJ2-4; the D is unclear. This CDR3 is 15 amino acids long. Trimming removed 6 bases at V and 0 bases at J, with 15 bases between. Looked up from germline, CDR1 is SQVTM and CDR2 is ANQGSEA. CDR3 sequence: CSVAASGLAKNIQYF. CDR3 DNA sequence: TGCAGCGTCGCCGCCTCGGGTCTAGCCAAAAACATTCAGTACTTC. The full variable domain, with the rest looked up from reference TRBV29-1 and TRBJ2-4, is SAVISQKPSRDICQRGTSLTIQCQVDSQVTMMFWYRQQPGQSLTLIATANQGSEATYESGFVIDKFPISRPNLTFSTLTVSNMSPEDSSIYLCSVAASGLAKNIQYFGAGTRLSVL.

This chain uses TRBV29-1 with TRBJ2-1, with 8 bases identical to TRBD2. V lost 6 bases and J lost 2; bases outside the gene matches: 9. Germline V gene data show CDR1 as SQVTM and CDR2 as ANQGSEA. The CDR3 length is 15 residues. CDR3 nucleotides: TGCAGCGTGGGGGGGGATAGCGGGACCTACAATGAGCAGTTCTTC. As protein: CSVGGDSGTYNEQFF.

This clonotype came up many times. V gene TRBV6-1 combines with J gene TRBJ2-6; no reliable D call. V lost 7 bases to trimming and J lost 3 bases, with 7 bases between them. Germline V lookup: CDR1 MNHNS, CDR2 SASEGT. The CDR3 length is 13 residues. The CDR3 region is CASTENGANVLTF. CDR3 nucleotides: TGTGCCAGCACGGAGAATGGGGCCAACGTCCTGACTTTC.

This clonotype was detected ten times or more. This rearrangement joins TRBV20-1 to TRBJ1-3, with no clear D. The CDR3 has 11 residues. The germline CDR1 and CDR2 sequences are DFQATT and SNEGSKA (reference sequence). V was clipped by 6 bases and J by 8 bases, with 11 bases between them. Here the CDR3 reads CSAPSRDTIYF. CDR3 sequence (DNA): TGCAGTGCGCCGTCCCGGGACACCATATATTTT.

This clonotype is medium-sized. V gene TRBV20-1 combines with J gene TRBJ2-7; no clear D. Germline values: CDR1 DFQATT, CDR2 SNEGSKA (reference sequence). The ends were cut back, 1 base at V and 5 bases at J, with 15 bases in the middle. The CDR3 runs 14 residues. The CDR3 DNA reads as TGCAGTGCTAGAGGTGGGTTGGCCATCCACGAGCAGTACTTC. This codes for CSARGGLAIHEQYF.